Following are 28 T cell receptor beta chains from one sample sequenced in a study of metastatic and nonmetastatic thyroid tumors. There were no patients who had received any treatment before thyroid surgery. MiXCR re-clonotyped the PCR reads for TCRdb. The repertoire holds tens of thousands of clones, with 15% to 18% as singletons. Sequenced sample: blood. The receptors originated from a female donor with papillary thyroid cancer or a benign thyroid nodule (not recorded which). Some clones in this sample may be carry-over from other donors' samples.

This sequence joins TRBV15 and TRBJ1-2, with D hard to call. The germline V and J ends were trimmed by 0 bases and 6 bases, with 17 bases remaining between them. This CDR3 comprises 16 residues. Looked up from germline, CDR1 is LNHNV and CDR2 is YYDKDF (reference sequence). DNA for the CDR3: TGTGCCACCAGCAGAGATCTTCTCCCCATTGGGGATGGCTACACCTTC. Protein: CATSRDLLPIGDGYTF.

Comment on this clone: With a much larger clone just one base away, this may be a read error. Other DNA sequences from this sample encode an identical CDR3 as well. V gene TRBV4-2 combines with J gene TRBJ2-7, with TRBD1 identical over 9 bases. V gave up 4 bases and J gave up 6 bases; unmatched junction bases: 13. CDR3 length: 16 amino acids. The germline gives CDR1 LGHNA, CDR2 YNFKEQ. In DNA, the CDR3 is TGTGCCAGCAGCCTCTCACCGGGACAGGGAGTCGGCGAGCAGTACTTC. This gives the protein CASSLSPGQGVGEQYF.

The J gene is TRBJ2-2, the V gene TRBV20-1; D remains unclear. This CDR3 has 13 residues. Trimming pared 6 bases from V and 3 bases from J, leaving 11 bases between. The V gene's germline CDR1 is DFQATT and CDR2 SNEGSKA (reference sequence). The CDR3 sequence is CSALVGYTGELFF. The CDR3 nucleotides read TGCAGTGCACTCGTAGGGTACACCGGGGAGCTGTTTTTT.

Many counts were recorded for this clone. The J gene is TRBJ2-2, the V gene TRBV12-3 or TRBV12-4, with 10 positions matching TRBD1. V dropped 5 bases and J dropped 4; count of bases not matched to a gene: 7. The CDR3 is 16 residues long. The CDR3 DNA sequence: TGTGCCAGCAGTGGACCCGACAGGGGGCTCACCGGGGAGCTGTTTTTT. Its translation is CASSGPDRGLTGELFF.

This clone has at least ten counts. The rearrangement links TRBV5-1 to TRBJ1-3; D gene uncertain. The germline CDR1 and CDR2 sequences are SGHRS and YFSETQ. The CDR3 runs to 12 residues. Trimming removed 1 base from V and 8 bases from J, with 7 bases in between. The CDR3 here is CASSLSGDTIYF. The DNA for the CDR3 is TGCGCCAGCAGCTTGTCGGGCGACACCATATATTTT.

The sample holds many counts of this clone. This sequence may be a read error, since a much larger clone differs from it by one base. CDR3 sequence: CASSSRQGGTKSIQYF. Here the CDR3 DNA reads TGTGCCAGCAGTTCCCGACAGGGCGGCACCAAAAGCATTCAGTACTTC. The genes are TRBV6-1 and TRBJ2-4; TRBD1 matches at 7 bases. The CDR3 contains 16 residues. Germline CDR1 is MNHNS and CDR2 is SASEGT.

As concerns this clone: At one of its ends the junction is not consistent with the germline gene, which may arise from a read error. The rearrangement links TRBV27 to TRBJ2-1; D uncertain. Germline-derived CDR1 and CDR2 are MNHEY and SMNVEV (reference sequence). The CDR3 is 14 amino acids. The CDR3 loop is CASRNIPPYNEQFF. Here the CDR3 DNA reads TGTGCCAGCAGAAACATTCCCCCCTACAATGAGCAGTTCTTT.

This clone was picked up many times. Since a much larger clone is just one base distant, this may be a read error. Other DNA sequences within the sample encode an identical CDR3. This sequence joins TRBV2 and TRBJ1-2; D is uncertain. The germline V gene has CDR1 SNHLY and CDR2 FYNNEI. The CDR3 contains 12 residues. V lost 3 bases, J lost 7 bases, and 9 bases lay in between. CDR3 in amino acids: CASSENLVGYTF. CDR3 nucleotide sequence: TGTGCCAGCAGTGAGAACTTGGTTGGCTACACCTTC.

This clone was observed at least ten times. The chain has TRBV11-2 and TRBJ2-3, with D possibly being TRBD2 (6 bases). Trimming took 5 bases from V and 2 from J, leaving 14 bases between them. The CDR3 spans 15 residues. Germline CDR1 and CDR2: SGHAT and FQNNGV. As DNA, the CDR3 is TGTGCCAGCAGCCCAGCGACTAGATTCACAGATACGCAGTATTTT. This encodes CASSPATRFTDTQYF.

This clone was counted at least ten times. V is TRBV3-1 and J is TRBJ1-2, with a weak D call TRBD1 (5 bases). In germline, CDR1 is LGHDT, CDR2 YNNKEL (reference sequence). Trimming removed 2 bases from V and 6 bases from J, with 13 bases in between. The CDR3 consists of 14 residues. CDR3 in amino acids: CASSQQGSRNGYTF. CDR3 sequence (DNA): TGTGCCAGCAGCCAACAGGGCAGCCGAAATGGCTACACCTTC.

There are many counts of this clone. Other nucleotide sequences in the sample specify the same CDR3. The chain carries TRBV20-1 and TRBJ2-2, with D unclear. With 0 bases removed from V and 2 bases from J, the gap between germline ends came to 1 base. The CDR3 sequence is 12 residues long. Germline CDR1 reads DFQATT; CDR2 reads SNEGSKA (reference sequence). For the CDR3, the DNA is TGCAGTGCTAGAGATAACACCGGGGAGCTGTTTTTT. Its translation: CSARDNTGELFF.

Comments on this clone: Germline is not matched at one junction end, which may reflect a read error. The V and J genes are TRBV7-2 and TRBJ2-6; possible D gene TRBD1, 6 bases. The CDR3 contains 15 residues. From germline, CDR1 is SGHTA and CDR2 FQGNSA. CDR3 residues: CASSLGTAGANFLTF. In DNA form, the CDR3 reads TGTGCCAGCAGCTTAGGGACAGCTGGGGCCAACTTCCTGACTTTC.

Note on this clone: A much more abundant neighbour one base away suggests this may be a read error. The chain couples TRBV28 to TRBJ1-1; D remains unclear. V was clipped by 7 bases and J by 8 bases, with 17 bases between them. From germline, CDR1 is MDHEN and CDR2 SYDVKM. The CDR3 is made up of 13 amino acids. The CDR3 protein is CASTVTGINEAFF. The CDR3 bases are TGTGCCAGCACCGTAACGGGGATCAACGAAGCTTTCTTT. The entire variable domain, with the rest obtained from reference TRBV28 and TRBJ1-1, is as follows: DVKVTQSSRYLVKRTGEKVFLECVQDMDHENMFWYRQDPGLGLRLIYFSYDVKMKEKGDIPEGYSVSREKKERFSLILESASTNQTSMYLCASTVTGINEAFFGQGTRLTVV.

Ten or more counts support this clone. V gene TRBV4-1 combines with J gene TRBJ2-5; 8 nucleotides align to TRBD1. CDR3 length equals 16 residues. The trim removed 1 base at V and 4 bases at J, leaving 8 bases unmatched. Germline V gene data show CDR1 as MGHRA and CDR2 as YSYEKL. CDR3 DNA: TGCGCCAGCAGCCAAGTAACGACAGGGGCCCGAGAGACCCAGTACTTC. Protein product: CASSQVTTGARETQYF.

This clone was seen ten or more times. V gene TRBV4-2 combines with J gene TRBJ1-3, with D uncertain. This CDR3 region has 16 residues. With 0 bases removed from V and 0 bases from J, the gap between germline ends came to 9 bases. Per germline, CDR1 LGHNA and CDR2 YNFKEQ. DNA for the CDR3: TGTGCCAGCAGCCAAGAGTACAGTTTCTCTGGAAACACCATATATTTT. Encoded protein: CASSQEYSFSGNTIYF.

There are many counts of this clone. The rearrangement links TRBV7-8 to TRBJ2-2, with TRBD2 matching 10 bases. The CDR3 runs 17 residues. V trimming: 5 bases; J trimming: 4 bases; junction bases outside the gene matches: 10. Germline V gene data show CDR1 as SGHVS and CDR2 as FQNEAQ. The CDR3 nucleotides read TGTGCCAGCAGCATACAAACCGGGACTAGCGCCACCGGGGAGCTGTTTTTT. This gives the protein CASSIQTGTSATGELFF.

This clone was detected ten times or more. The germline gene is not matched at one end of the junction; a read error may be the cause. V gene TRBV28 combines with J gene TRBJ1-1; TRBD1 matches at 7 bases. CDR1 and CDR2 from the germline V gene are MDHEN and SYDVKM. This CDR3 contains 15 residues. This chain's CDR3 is CANSSPGQTNTEAFF. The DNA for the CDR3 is TGTGCCAACAGTTCCCCGGGACAGACCAACACTGAAGCTTTCTTT.

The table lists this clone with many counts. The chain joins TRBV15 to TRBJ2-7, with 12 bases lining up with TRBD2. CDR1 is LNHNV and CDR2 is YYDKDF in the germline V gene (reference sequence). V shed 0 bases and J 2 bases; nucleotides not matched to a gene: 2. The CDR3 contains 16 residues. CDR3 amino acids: CATSRELAGGTYEQYF. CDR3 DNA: TGTGCCACCAGCAGAGAACTAGCGGGAGGAACCTACGAGCAGTACTTC.

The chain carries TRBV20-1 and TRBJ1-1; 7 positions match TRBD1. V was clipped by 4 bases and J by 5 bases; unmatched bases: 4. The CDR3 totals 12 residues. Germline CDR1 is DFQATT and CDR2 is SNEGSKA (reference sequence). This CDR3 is CSATGGRTEAFF. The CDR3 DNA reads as TGCAGTGCTACAGGGGGAAGAACTGAAGCTTTCTTT.

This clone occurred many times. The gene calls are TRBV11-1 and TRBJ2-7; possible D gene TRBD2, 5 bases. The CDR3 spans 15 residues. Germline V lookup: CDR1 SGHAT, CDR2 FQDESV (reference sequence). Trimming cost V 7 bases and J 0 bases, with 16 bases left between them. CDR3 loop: CASKSDNGLSYEQYF. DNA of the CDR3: TGTGCCAGCAAAAGTGATAACGGACTCTCCTACGAGCAGTACTTC. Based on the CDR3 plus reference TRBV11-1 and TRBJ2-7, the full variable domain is EAEVAQSPRYKITEKSQAVAFWCDPISGHATLYWYRQILGQGPELLVQFQDESVVDDSQLPKDRFSAERLKGVDSTLKIQPAELGDSAMYLCASKSDNGLSYEQYFGPGTRLTVT.

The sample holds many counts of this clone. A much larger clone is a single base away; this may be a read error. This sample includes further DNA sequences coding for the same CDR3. CDR3: CSARILVQGNSPLHF. CDR3 nucleotide sequence: TGCAGTGCTAGAATTTTGGTTCAGGGGAATTCACCCCTCCACTTT. V is TRBV20-1 and J is TRBJ1-6; TRBD1 might be the D (6 bases). The CDR3 has 15 amino acids. Deletions cut 2 bases from V and 7 bases from J, with 15 bases between. Per germline, CDR1 DFQATT and CDR2 SNEGSKA (reference sequence).

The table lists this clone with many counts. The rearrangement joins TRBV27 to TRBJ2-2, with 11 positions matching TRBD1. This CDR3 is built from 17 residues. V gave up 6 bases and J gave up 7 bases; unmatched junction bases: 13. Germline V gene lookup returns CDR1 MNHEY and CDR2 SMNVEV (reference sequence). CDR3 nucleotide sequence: TGTGCCAGCAGCCGGAGGGGGGGGACAGGGGGATTCGGGGAGCTGTTTTTT. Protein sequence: CASSRRGGTGGFGELFF.

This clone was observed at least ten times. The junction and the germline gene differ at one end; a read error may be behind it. The CDR3 DNA sequence: TGTGCCAGCAGGGGACTGATGGTTTATTCACTCCTCCACTTT. Translated: CASRGLMVYSLLHF. This chain uses TRBV6-1 with TRBJ1-6, with D possibly matching TRBD1 (5 bases). The CDR3 loop spans 14 amino acids. Germline V gives CDR1 MNHNS, CDR2 SASEGT.

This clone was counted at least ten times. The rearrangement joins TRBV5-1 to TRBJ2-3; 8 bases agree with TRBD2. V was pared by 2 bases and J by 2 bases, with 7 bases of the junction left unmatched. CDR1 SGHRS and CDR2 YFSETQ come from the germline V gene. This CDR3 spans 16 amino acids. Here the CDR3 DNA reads TGCGCCAGCAGCTTAGTAGCGGGAAGTTCCACAGATACGCAGTATTTT. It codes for CASSLVAGSSTDTQYF.

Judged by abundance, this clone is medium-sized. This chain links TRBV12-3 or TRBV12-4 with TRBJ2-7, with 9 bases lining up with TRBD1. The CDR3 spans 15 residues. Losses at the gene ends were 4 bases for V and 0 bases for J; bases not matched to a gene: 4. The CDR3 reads CASSSGDRVSYEQYF. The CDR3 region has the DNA TGTGCCAGCAGTTCAGGGGACAGGGTCTCCTACGAGCAGTACTTC.

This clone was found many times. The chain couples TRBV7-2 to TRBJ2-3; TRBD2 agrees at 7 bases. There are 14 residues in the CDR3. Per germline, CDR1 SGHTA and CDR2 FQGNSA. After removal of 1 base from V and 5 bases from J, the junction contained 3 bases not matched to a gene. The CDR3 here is CASSLGWGGDTQYF. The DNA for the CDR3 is TGTGCCAGCAGCTTAGGCTGGGGGGGAGATACGCAGTATTTT.

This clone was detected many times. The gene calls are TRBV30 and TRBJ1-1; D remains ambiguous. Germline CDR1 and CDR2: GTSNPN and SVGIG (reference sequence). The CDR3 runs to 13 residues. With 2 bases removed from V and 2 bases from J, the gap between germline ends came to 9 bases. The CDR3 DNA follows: TGTGCCTGGAGTTCTCTAATAAACACTGAAGCTTTCTTT. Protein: CAWSSLINTEAFF.

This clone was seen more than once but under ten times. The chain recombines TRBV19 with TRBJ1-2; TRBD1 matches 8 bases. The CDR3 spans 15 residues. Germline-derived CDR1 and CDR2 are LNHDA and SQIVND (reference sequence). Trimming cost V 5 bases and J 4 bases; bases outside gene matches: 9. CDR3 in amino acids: CASSPGSGGTYGYTF. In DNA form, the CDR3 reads TGTGCCAGTAGTCCCGGTTCAGGGGGCACCTATGGCTACACCTTC. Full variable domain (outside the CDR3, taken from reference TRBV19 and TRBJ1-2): DGGITQSPKYLFRKEGQNVTLSCEQNLNHDAMYWYRQDPGQGLRLIYYSQIVNDFQKGDIAEGYSVSREKKESFPLTVTSAQKNPTAFYLCASSPGSGGTYGYTFGSGTRLTVV.